A single sample is the source of the 18 T cell receptor beta chains below, sequenced in a study of blood T cell repertoires in COVID-19. Produced via immunoSEQ multiplex PCR; TCRdb's table is partial and in-frame only. This repertoire shows over 90,000 clones, more than 80% found once; its top ten account for 4.5%. Input material: peripheral blood. The receptor source for this set is a human donor in a cohort sampled during active COVID-19.

The chain is built from TRBV28 and TRBJ2-7; the match to TRBD1 covers 9 bases. The CDR3 sequence is 15 residues long. Germline V gene data show CDR1 as MDHEN and CDR2 as SYDVKM. Germline trimming cut 6 bases from V and 2 bases from J; bases unmatched to any gene: 8. CDR3 coding DNA: TGTGCCAGCAGCCACGCCGGGACAGGGACCTACGAGCAGTACTTC. Its translation is CASSHAGTGTYEQYF.

CDR3 bases: TGTGCCAGCAGCCCGGGGGGGAGCTATGGTAATTCACCCCTCCACTTT. It translates to CASSPGGSYGNSPLHF. The gene calls are TRBV5-4 and TRBJ1-6; the D gene is possibly TRBD1 (5 bases). Germline CDR1 SGHNT, CDR2 YYREEE (reference sequence). The CDR3 runs to 16 residues. The V gene lost 4 bases and the J gene lost 6 bases, with 17 bases spanning the gap. Supplemented by reference TRBV5-4 and TRBJ1-6, the full variable domain reads ETGVTQSPTHLIKTRGQQVTLRCSSQSGHNTVSWYQQALGQGPQFIFQYYREEENGRGNFPPRFSGLQFPNYSSELNVNALELDDSALYLCASSPGGSYGNSPLHFGNGTRLTVT.

This clone appeared a single time. The chain employs TRBV28 and TRBJ1-2; TRBD1 matches 10 bases. The V and J ends lost 2 bases and 7 bases, in that order; junction bases with no gene match: 7. This CDR3 is 15 amino acids long. The V gene's germline CDR1 is MDHEN and CDR2 SYDVKM. CDR3 loop: CASSLRATGGSGYTF. CDR3 DNA sequence: TGTGCCAGCAGTTTAAGGGCGACAGGGGGCAGTGGCTACACCTTC.

This chain connects TRBV30 to TRBJ1-4; 8 nucleotides line up with TRBD1. With V trimmed by 4 bases and J by 2 bases, 3 bases remained unmatched. CDR1 is GTSNPN, CDR2 SVGIG, per germline (reference sequence). The CDR3 extends over 14 amino acids. CDR3 protein: CAWKWTGTNEKLFF. The CDR3 DNA reads TGTGCCTGGAAATGGACAGGGACTAATGAAAAACTGTTTTTT.

The V call is TRBV3-1 (or the pseudogene TRBV3-2), the J call TRBJ1-2; tentative D call: TRBD1 (6 bases). The V end was cut by 2 bases, the J end by 1 base, with 11 bases between. Germline V lookup: CDR1 LGHDT, CDR2 YNNKEL (reference sequence). This CDR3 has 15 residues. CDR3 sequence (DNA): TGTGCCAGCAGCCAATACTCGACAGGTAACTATGGCTACACCTTC. Amino acid sequence: CASSQYSTGNYGYTF.

To note about this clone: The junction departs from germline at one end; a sequencing error may be responsible. The chain carries TRBV9 and TRBJ1-4; tentative D call: TRBD1 (5 bases). This CDR3 is built from 15 residues. Germline V gives CDR1 SGDLS, CDR2 YYNGEE. CDR3 DNA sequence: TGTGCCAGCAGCGTAATGGGAGGGACTAAAGAAAAACTGTTTTTT. It is translated as CASSVMGGTKEKLFF.

The chain has TRBV6-2 or TRBV6-3 and TRBJ2-5; D gene unclear. The germline V gene has CDR1 MNHEY and CDR2 SVGEGT. The CDR3 is 16 residues long. The V gene lost 5 bases and the J gene lost 5 bases, with 21 bases spanning the gap. The CDR3 DNA reads as TGTGCCAGCAGTAGACTTGGGTCTACCCTATTCGAGACCCAGTACTTC. As protein: CASSRLGSTLFETQYF.

The V gene is TRBV5-5, the J gene TRBJ2-6; D might be TRBD2 (5 bases). The V gene lost 1 base and the J gene lost 2 bases, with 7 bases spanning the gap. Germline V gene sequence: CDR1 SGHKS, CDR2 YYEKEE (reference sequence). The CDR3 loop spans 15 amino acids. The DNA for the CDR3 is TGTGCCAGCAGCTTGCGAGGGCCTGGGGCCAACGTCCTGACTTTC. The encoded protein is CASSLRGPGANVLTF.

The rearrangement links TRBV3-1 (or the pseudogene TRBV3-2) to TRBJ2-3, with TRBD1 matching over 8 bases. The CDR3 is 16 amino acids. In germline, CDR1 is LGHDT, CDR2 YNNKEL (reference sequence). After removal of 1 base from V and 5 bases from J, the junction contained 8 bases not matched to a gene. This chain's CDR3 is CASSQGTGSVRDTQYF. The CDR3 DNA is TGTGCCAGCAGCCAAGGGACAGGGTCAGTGAGAGATACGCAGTATTTT.

The gene calls are TRBV19 and TRBJ2-1; perhaps TRBD2 as D (5 bases). CDR1 and CDR2 (germline): LNHDA, SQIVND (reference sequence). This CDR3 has 12 residues. V lost 8 bases and J 8 bases, leaving 13 bases between the germline ends. The CDR3 region is CASRTGIDEQFF. CDR3 nucleotide sequence: TGTGCCAGTCGAACGGGGATCGATGAGCAGTTCTTC.

The chain joins TRBV5-6 to TRBJ2-5; the D gene is possibly TRBD2 (6 bases). V was clipped by 0 bases and J by 5 bases, with 8 bases between them. CDR3 size: 13 residues. Germline V gene sequence: CDR1 SGHDT, CDR2 YYEEEE. The CDR3 here is CASSLDAGETQYF. CDR3 in DNA: TGTGCCAGCAGCTTGGACGCGGGGGAGACCCAGTACTTC.

The rearrangement uses TRBV5-1 and TRBJ2-2, with TRBD1 identical over 7 bases. CDR3 length equals 15 residues. J lost 1 base, V lost 3 bases, and 3 bases had no gene match. Per germline, CDR1 SGHRS and CDR2 YFSETQ. DNA of the CDR3: TGCGCCAGCAGCTCGGGACAGATGAACACCGGGGAGCTGTTTTTT. This gives the protein CASSSGQMNTGELFF.

V is TRBV24-1 and J is TRBJ2-1; D is unclear. Germline V gene sequence: CDR1 KGHDR, CDR2 SFDVKD. CDR3 length equals 15 residues. The ends were cut back, 3 bases at V and 5 bases at J, with 13 bases in the middle. The CDR3 DNA sequence: TGTGCCACCAGTGATCCCACCCGAGCTAACAATGAGCAGTTCTTC. It specifies CATSDPTRANNEQFF.

This clone was detected once. The rearrangement links TRBV9 to TRBJ1-1; D is perhaps TRBD1 (6 bases). CDR1 SGDLS and CDR2 YYNGEE come from the germline V gene. CDR3 size: 18 residues. V gave up 0 bases and J gave up 1 base, with 19 bases separating them. Here the CDR3 DNA reads TGTGCCAGCAGCGTAGACCCGGGACACCGGATCGGGAACACTGAAGCTTTCTTT. Translated: CASSVDPGHRIGNTEAFF.

The gene calls are TRBV7-2 and TRBJ1-2, with 7 bases that match TRBD1. The germline V gene encodes CDR1 SGHTA and CDR2 FQGNSA. The CDR3 sequence is 16 residues long. Trimming at V came to 1 base and at J to 5 bases, leaving 10 bases not matched to a gene. CDR3 protein: CASSLDPLAGGYGYTF. The CDR3 DNA is TGTGCCAGCAGCTTAGATCCCCTGGCAGGGGGGTATGGCTACACCTTC.

The rearrangement uses TRBV9 and TRBJ1-2, with 7 bases lining up with TRBD1. CDR1 SGDLS and CDR2 YYNGEE come from the germline V gene. The junction had 13 bases not matched to a gene; V was cut back by 4 bases and J by 4 bases. CDR3 length equals 16 residues. The chain's CDR3 is CASSPDTHGTVYGYTF. The CDR3 DNA reads TGTGCCAGCAGCCCAGATACGCACGGGACAGTCTATGGCTACACCTTC.

This chain uses TRBV7-8 with TRBJ2-1; 9 bases are a match to TRBD2. In germline, CDR1 is SGHVS, CDR2 FQNEAQ. The CDR3 consists of 16 residues. Losses at the gene ends were 1 base for V and 3 bases for J; bases not matched to a gene: 4. Here the CDR3 DNA reads TGTGCCAGCAGCTTAGTGGGGACTAGCAGCTACAATGAGCAGTTCTTC. It yields the protein CASSLVGTSSYNEQFF. The whole variable domain, remainder taken from reference TRBV7-8 and TRBJ2-1, is GAGVSQSPRYKVAKRGQDVALRCDPISGHVSLFWYQQALGQGPEFLTYFQNEAQLDKSGLPSDRFFAERPEGSVSTLKIQRTQQEDSAVYLCASSLVGTSSYNEQFFGPGTRLTVL.

This clone was found a few times. V gene TRBV7-9 combines with J gene TRBJ1-2; the match to TRBD1 covers 9 bases. V trimming: 5 bases; J trimming: 4 bases; junction bases outside the gene matches: 5. The CDR3 consists of 14 residues. CDR1 SEHNR and CDR2 FQNEAQ come from the germline V gene (reference sequence). In nucleotides, the CDR3 is TGTGCCAGCAGCACTCCGGGACAGGGCTATGGCTACACCTTC. It translates to CASSTPGQGYGYTF. Full variable domain (missing parts from reference TRBV7-9 and TRBJ1-2): DTGVSQNPRHKITKRGQNVTFRCDPISEHNRLYWYRQTLGQGPEFLTYFQNEAQLEKSRLLSDRFSAERPKGSFSTLEIQRTEQGDSAMYLCASSTPGQGYGYTFGSGTRLTVV.